Below, 20 T cell receptor beta chains from the same sample are listed, as sequenced in a study of cytomegalovirus exposure and HLA in healthy donors. This PCR relied on a set of 60 Vbeta primers and 13 Jbeta primers. Some clones are missing from TCRdb's copy, which holds only in-frame ones; the method was immunoSEQ multiplex PCR. The sample lists 150,000 to 190,000 clones, roughly 75% occurring once. The material sequenced was PBMCs. These receptors were taken from a man between 18 and 29 years old in good health and CMV-seronegative.

This chain joins TRBV7-8 and TRBJ2-7; D unclear. V lost 1 base and J 0 bases, leaving 10 bases between the germline ends. Germline CDR1 and CDR2: SGHVS and FQNEAQ. The CDR3 contains 15 residues. The CDR3 region is CASSLGHISSYEQYF. In DNA, the CDR3 is TGTGCCAGCAGCTTAGGTCATATTAGCTCCTACGAGCAGTACTTC.

The chain couples TRBV7-9 to TRBJ2-7; possibly TRBD1 for D (5 bases). Trimming removed 4 bases at V and 6 bases at J, with 31 bases between. The CDR3 runs 19 residues. Looked up from germline, CDR1 is SEHNR and CDR2 is FQNEAQ (reference sequence). CDR3: CASSSSDLGHPSYSGEQYF. Here the CDR3 DNA reads TGTGCCAGCAGCTCGTCCGACTTAGGACACCCTTCGTATTCCGGCGAGCAGTACTTC.

This rearrangement joins TRBV7-9 to TRBJ2-7, with 12 bases that match TRBD2. V lost 6 bases, J lost 6 bases, and 9 bases stayed unmatched. The CDR3 has 15 residues. Germline CDR1 SEHNR, CDR2 FQNEAQ (reference sequence). The CDR3 DNA reads TGTGCCAGCAGTCCTAGCGGGAGGGCAGCGGGCGAGCAGTACTTC. This codes for CASSPSGRAAGEQYF.

In this sample, this clone turned up a few times. The gene calls are TRBV6-5 and TRBJ2-7, with D possibly TRBD2 on 7 matching bases. Trimming pared 6 bases from V and 9 bases from J, leaving 12 bases between. The germline V gene has CDR1 MNHEY and CDR2 SVGAGI. The CDR3 consists of 11 residues. CDR3 coding DNA: TGTGCCAGCAGCGAGAGGGGGGGGCAGTACTTC. Protein: CASSERGGQYF.

The V gene is TRBV2, the J gene TRBJ2-5, with 8 bases that match TRBD2. Germline V lookup: CDR1 SNHLY, CDR2 FYNNEI. Trimming cost V 3 bases and J 4 bases; bases outside gene matches: 16. The CDR3 consists of 18 residues. The CDR3 sequence is CASSDSPRAGERGETQYF. The CDR3 coding sequence is TGTGCCAGCAGTGACAGTCCCCGAGCGGGGGAGCGAGGAGAGACCCAGTACTTC. Together with reference TRBV2 and TRBJ2-5, the CDR3 gives the full variable domain: EPEVTQTPSHQVTQMGQEVILRCVPISNHLYFYWYRQILGQKVEFLVSFYNNEISEKSEIFDDQFSVERPDGSNFTLKIRSTKLEDSAMYFCASSDSPRAGERGETQYFGPGTRLLVL.

The chain links TRBV4-3 to TRBJ2-2, with a possible D match to TRBD1 (5 bases). Germline-derived CDR1 and CDR2 are LGHNA and YSLEER. Trimming removed 4 bases at V and 5 bases at J, with 14 bases between. This CDR3 contains 15 residues. The CDR3: CASSPFPDRTGELFF. CDR3 sequence (DNA): TGCGCCAGCAGCCCCTTCCCTGACAGAACCGGGGAGCTGTTTTTT.

Only a few counts were recorded for this clone. This chain joins TRBV7-9 and TRBJ2-2; D is unclear. V dropped 5 bases and J dropped 4 bases, with 14 bases sitting between them. The CDR3 consists of 15 residues. The V gene's germline CDR1 is SEHNR and CDR2 FQNEAQ (reference sequence). The CDR3 coding sequence is TGTGCCAGCAGCCCTACCCCCCACGCCACCGGGGAGCTGTTTTTT. Residues: CASSPTPHATGELFF.

CDR3 nucleotide sequence: TGTGCCAGCAGTACCGCACAGGGGGCGTCCTATGGCTACACCTTC. Protein product: CASSTAQGASYGYTF. V is TRBV28 and J is TRBJ1-2, with TRBD1 identical over 9 bases. The CDR3 length is 15 residues. Unmatched junction bases numbered 8, after V lost 5 bases and J lost 4 bases. Germline V CDR1 and CDR2: MDHEN, SYDVKM.

About this clone itself: Other nucleotide sequences in the sample specify the same CDR3. The CDR3 sequence: CASSLGQGRYEQYF. CDR3 sequence (DNA): TGTGCCAGCAGCTTGGGACAAGGGAGGTACGAGCAGTACTTC. The chain combines TRBV5-6 with TRBJ2-7, with a weak D call TRBD2 (6 bases). The CDR3 is 14 amino acids. The V gene's germline CDR1 is SGHDT and CDR2 YYEEEE. Trimming removed 0 bases at V and 4 bases at J, with 11 bases between.

This rearrangement joins TRBV9 to TRBJ2-7; the match to TRBD2 covers 7 bases. The CDR3 runs to 15 residues. Germline CDR1 reads SGDLS; CDR2 reads YYNGEE. The V segment lost 0 bases and the J segment 6 bases; nucleotides outside the gene matches: 9. The CDR3 DNA reads as TGTGCCAGCAGCGTAGGTGGGAGCCGGGGGGTCGAGCAGTACTTC. This translates into CASSVGGSRGVEQYF.

J is TRBJ2-1 and V is TRBV5-4, with D perhaps TRBD2 (6 bases). The V end was cut by 0 bases, the J end by 11 bases, with 24 bases between. The CDR3 is made up of 17 amino acids. The germline CDR1 and CDR2 sequences are SGHNT and YYREEE (reference sequence). The CDR3 loop is CASSLGGGFGPGQKQFF. CDR3 sequence (DNA): TGTGCCAGCAGCTTGGGTGGGGGGTTCGGGCCGGGTCAAAAGCAGTTCTTC.

The chain couples TRBV6-1 to TRBJ2-3; TRBD1 matches 10 bases. CDR1 and CDR2 (germline): MNHNS, SASEGT. This CDR3 comprises 15 residues. With V trimmed by 8 bases and J by 6 bases, 11 bases remained unmatched. This CDR3 is CASATGTGVTDTQYF. The CDR3 nucleotides are TGTGCCAGCGCGACCGGGACAGGGGTGACGGATACGCAGTATTTT.

The chain is built from TRBV5-4 and TRBJ2-7, with 7 bases identical to TRBD2. The ends lost 4 bases at V and 2 bases at J; junction bases unmatched: 9. Germline CDR1 SGHNT, CDR2 YYREEE (reference sequence). CDR3 length: 15 amino acids. The CDR3 DNA is TGTGCCAGCAGCCCTTTAGTGGGAGGGACCTACGAGCAGTACTTC. Its protein is CASSPLVGGTYEQYF.

The chain has TRBV28 and TRBJ2-7; D is possibly TRBD2 (5 bases). Trimming cost V 3 bases and J 6 bases, with 15 bases left between them. This CDR3 region has 14 residues. Germline V gene lookup returns CDR1 MDHEN and CDR2 SYDVKM. The CDR3 nucleotides read TGTGCCAGCAGTTTGCGACCCCGGGATGGCGAGCAGTACTTC. As protein: CASSLRPRDGEQYF.

V and J are TRBV12-5 and TRBJ2-7; 7 nucleotides align to TRBD2. This CDR3 contains 12 residues. Trimming removed 7 bases from V and 9 bases from J; junction bases left unmatched: 9. Germline values: CDR1 LGHNT, CDR2 FRNRAP. The CDR3 reads CASAPGGHGQYF. CDR3 nucleotides: TGTGCTAGTGCCCCGGGAGGCCATGGGCAGTACTTC. Variable domain in full (rest from reference TRBV12-5 and TRBJ2-7): DARVTQTPRHKVTEMGQEVTMRCQPILGHNTVFWYRQTMMQGLELLAYFRNRAPLDDSGMPKDRFSAEMPDATLATLKIQPSEPRDSAVYFCASAPGGHGQYFGPGTRLTVT.

The V and J genes are TRBV7-2 and TRBJ1-5, with D perhaps matching TRBD1 (5 bases). V lost 1 base and J 7 bases, leaving 17 bases between the germline ends. From germline, CDR1 is SGHTA and CDR2 FQGNSA. The CDR3 is 16 residues long. The CDR3 DNA reads TGTGCCAGCAGCTTAGTTCGGGCAGGGATTGGACAGCCCCAGCATTTT. Translation: CASSLVRAGIGQPQHF. Full variable domain (remainder filled in from reference TRBV7-2 and TRBJ1-5): GAGVSQSPSNKVTEKGKDVELRCDPISGHTALYWYRQSLGQGLEFLIYFQGNSAPDKSGLPSDRFSAERTGGSVSTLTIQRTQQEDSAVYLCASSLVRAGIGQPQHFGDGTRLSIL.

This clone was seen a few times. J is TRBJ1-2 and V is TRBV6-6; 7 nucleotides align to TRBD1. Unmatched junction bases numbered 14, after V lost 7 bases and J lost 6 bases. CDR1 is MNHNY and CDR2 is SVGAGI in the germline V gene (reference sequence). The CDR3 extends over 15 amino acids. CDR3 residues: CASKVRDSSIDGYTF. The CDR3 nucleotides read TGTGCCAGCAAGGTTCGGGACAGCAGTATAGATGGCTACACCTTC.

The rearrangement links TRBV7-8 to TRBJ2-7; unclear D gene. Trimming removed 6 bases at V and 0 bases at J, with 12 bases between. The CDR3 spans 14 residues. Germline V lookup: CDR1 SGHVS, CDR2 FQNEAQ. CDR3 coding DNA: TGTGCCAGCAGTTTGAGAACGATCTCCTACGAGCAGTACTTC. As protein: CASSLRTISYEQYF.

There are a few counts of this clone. This sequence joins TRBV27 and TRBJ2-7; D is perhaps TRBD2 (5 bases). The CDR3 is 17 amino acids. Between the trimmed V and J ends, which lost 2 bases and 2 bases, there was a span of 19 bases. CDR1 MNHEY and CDR2 SMNVEV come from the germline V gene (reference sequence). This CDR3 reads CASSLGGTLTLPYEQYF. The CDR3 bases are TGTGCCAGCAGTTTAGGAGGAACCCTAACCCTTCCCTACGAGCAGTACTTC.

This clone has just a few counts. The chain employs TRBV5-8 and TRBJ1-1; D ambiguous. The ends were cut back, 2 bases at V and 3 bases at J, with 11 bases in the middle. Germline assignment: CDR1 SGHTS and CDR2 YDEGEE. The CDR3 length is 14 residues. For the CDR3, the DNA is TGTGCCAGCAGCTTCGGGTCCCTCGACACTGAAGCTTTCTTT. It yields the protein CASSFGSLDTEAFF.